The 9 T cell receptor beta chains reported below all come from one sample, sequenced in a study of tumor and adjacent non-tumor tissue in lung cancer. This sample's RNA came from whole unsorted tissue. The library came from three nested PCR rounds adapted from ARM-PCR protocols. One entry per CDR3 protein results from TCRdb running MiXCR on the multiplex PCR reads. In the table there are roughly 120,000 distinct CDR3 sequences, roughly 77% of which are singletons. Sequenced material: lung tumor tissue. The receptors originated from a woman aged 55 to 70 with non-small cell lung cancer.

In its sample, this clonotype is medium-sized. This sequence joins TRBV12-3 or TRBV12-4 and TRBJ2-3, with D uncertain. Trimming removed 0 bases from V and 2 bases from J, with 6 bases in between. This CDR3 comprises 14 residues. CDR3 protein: CASSLAGSTDTQYF. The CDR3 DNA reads TGTGCCAGCAGTTTAGCGGGGTCCACAGATACGCAGTATTTT.

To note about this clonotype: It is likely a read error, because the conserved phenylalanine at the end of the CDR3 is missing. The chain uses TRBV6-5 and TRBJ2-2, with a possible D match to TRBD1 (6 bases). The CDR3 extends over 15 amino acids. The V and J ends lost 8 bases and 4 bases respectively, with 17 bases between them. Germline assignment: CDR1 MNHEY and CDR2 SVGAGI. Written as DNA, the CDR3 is TGTGCCAGCGGACACAGGGATTCCCTCACCGGGGAGCTGTTTCTT. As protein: CASGHRDSLTGELFL.

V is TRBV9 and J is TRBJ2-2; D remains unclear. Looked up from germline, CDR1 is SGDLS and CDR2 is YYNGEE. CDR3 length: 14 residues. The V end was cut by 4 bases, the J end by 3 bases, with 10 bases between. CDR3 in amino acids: CASSIVPDTGELFF. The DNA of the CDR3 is TGTGCCAGCAGCATAGTCCCGGACACCGGGGAGCTGTTTTTT.

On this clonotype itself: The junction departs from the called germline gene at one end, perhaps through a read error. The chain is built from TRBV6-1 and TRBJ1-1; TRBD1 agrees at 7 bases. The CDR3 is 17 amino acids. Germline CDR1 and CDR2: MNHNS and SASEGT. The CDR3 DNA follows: TGTGCCAGCATTTCAAGCGGGGCAGGGGGGATGAATACTGAAGCTTTATTT. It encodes CASISSGAGGMNTEALF.

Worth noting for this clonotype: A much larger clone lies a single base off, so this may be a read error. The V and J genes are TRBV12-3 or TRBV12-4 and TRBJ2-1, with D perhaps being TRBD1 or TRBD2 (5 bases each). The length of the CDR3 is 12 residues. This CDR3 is CASGRQSYDQFF. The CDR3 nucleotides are TGTGCCAGCGGGAGACAGTCCTATGATCAGTTCTTC.

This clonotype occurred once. CDR3 in amino acids: CSAHTGTGVKGYTF. CDR3 DNA sequence: TGCAGCGCTCATACCGGGACAGGGGTAAAGGGCTACACCTTC. The J gene is TRBJ1-2, the V gene TRBV20-1, with TRBD1 matching over 10 bases. The length of the CDR3 is 14 residues. The germline V gene has CDR1 DFQATT and CDR2 SNEGSKA (reference sequence).

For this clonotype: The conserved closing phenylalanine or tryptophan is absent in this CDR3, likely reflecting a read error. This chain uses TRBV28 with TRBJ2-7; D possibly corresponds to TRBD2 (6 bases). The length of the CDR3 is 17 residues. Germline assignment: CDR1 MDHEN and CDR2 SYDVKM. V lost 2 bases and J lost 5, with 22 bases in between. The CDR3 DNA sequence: TGTGCCAGCAGTTTACGAGAGGGTGAGGGAGGAGTCGACGAGCAGTACCTC. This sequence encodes CASSLREGEGGVDEQYL.

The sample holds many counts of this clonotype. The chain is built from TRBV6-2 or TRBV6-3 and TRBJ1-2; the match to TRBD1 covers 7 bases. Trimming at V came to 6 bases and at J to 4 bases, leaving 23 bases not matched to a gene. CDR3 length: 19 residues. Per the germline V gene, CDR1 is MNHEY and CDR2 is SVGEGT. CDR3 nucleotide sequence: TGTGCCAGCAGCCAAAATGAAAGGGACAGCGACTTTAAAGGCTATGGCTACACCTTC. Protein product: CASSQNERDSDFKGYGYTF.

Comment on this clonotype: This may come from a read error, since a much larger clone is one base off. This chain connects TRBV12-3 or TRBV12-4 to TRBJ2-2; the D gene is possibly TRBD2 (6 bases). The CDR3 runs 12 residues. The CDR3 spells CATSDDTGGLFF. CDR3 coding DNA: TGTGCCACCTCAGACGACACCGGGGGGCTGTTTTTT.